The 3 T cell receptor beta chains below come from one sample, sequenced in a study of OX40 agonist ivuxolimab in advanced cancers. This table comes from immunoSEQ multiplex PCR, and its TCRdb copy is limited to in-frame clones, with some not included. The sample holds approximately 42,000 clones, approximately 91% seen once. The sample here was CD4+ or CD8+ T cells sorted from blood, taken in a trial of the OX40 agonist ivuxolimab. These receptors all stem from an adult with an advanced solid tumor such as melanoma, head and neck, liver or kidney cancer.

Concerning this clone itself: An end of the junction does not agree with germline; a read error may underlie this. The CDR3 protein is CASSQDYEQYF. The CDR3 DNA reads TGTGCCAGCAGCCAAGACTACGAGCAGTACTTC. The V gene is TRBV4-1, the J gene TRBJ2-7; D not resolved. CDR1 and CDR2 (germline): MGHRA, YSYEKL. The CDR3 is 11 amino acids.

The chain carries TRBV27 and TRBJ1-5, with unresolved D. Trimming shortened V by 6 bases and J by 3 bases, and 12 bases separated the two germline ends. CDR1 and CDR2 (germline): MNHEY, SMNVEV (reference sequence). The CDR3 runs 14 residues. The CDR3 coding sequence is TGTGCCAGCAGGATAGGTTCCACCAATCAGCCCCAGCATTTT. As protein: CASRIGSTNQPQHF.

The CDR3 DNA sequence: TGTGCCAGCAGTGTCACAGTAGGCACTGAAGCTTTCTTT. Amino acids: CASSVTVGTEAFF. The rearrangement uses TRBV6-4 and TRBJ1-1, with D unresolved. Germline V gene lookup returns CDR1 MRHNA and CDR2 SNTAGT. The CDR3 runs 13 residues. Between the trimmed V and J ends, which lost 4 bases and 4 bases, there was a span of 10 bases.